This T cell receptor beta chain stems from a study of blood T cells in healthy people across ages (dated by TCRdb to between 2014 and 2017). Turning to the overall study: Template switching captured roughly one uniquely barcoded TCR beta cDNA molecule per two T cells in model experiments. Age-related changes in TCR beta repertoire diversity were measured in the study by deep sequencing normalized with unique cDNA molecular identifiers. Donors were grouped into four age groups: young (average approximately 15 years), middle-aged (roughly 40), aged (approximately 58) and long-lived (approximately 75). For two donors (one aged 18 to 30 and one aged 80 or older), the study analyzed two additional independent replicas of 1 million unique cDNA reads from the same blood draw. General findings and caveats noted by the study authors: A strong correlation was found between observed TCR beta diversity and the percentage of naive T cells measured by flow cytometry. Donor CMV infection status was unknown, potentially confounding age-related changes in expanded clonotypes. Estimates of total diversity based on one million sequenced T cells were considered lower bounds and underestimates. Compared with the aged group, more naive CD4+ T cells, fewer expanded clones and increased TCR diversity were shown by the long-lived group, suggesting age selection. As age increased, observed TCR beta diversity per million T cells dropped in a roughly linear way, and a significant reduction was already evident by age 40. Since profiling was done on bulk unsorted PBMCs, naive and antigen-experienced compartments could not be conclusively compared.

Donors were 35 to 40 systemically healthy Caucasian individuals from Russia aged 6 to 90 years. Roughly 10 milliliters of peripheral blood were drawn from each donor into EDTA-treated Vacutainer tubes. Ficoll-Paque density-gradient centrifugation was used to isolate PBMCs, with at least 7 million per sample. Trizol reagent was used to extract total RNA from PBMCs, with at least 5 micrograms per sample. For every donor, an aliquot of PBMCs went through flow cytometry to measure the percentages of naive CD45RAhigh/CD27high T cells. The germline V gene (reference sequence) provides CDR1 DFQATT and CDR2 SNEGSKA. At the junction V is shortened by 3 bases and J by 3 bases; bases outside the gene matches: 5. Including cysteine and phenylalanine, the CDR3 has 14 amino acids. The DNA shown is the 42-base CDR3, in frame from base 1. The protocol used for the library was 5' RACE. TCRdb records Illumina HiSeq 2500 as the sequencer. A second about 7 to 11 cycle PCR used a sample-barcoded 5' primer and a J-beta primer mix. Each TCR beta cDNA molecule received a unique molecular identifier from a template-switch 5' adaptor carrying 12 random nucleotides. Each sample yielded at least 3 million CDR3-containing paired-end reads. The Mint cDNA synthesis kit, primed by a TRBC-specific oligonucleotide, was used to synthesize first-strand cDNA from all RNA. Following uracil-DNA glycosylase treatment, all cDNA underwent a first 18-cycle PCR with the universal primers M1SS and BC2_uni_R. Concerning the study's data processing: Normalization of each sample was performed by random selection of 1 million high-quality reads, each carrying a distinct molecular identifier. Reads sharing molecular identifiers were discarded rather than binned into consensus sequences. MiTCR, with a Q25 quality threshold and the strictest error-elimination algorithm, was used for CDR3 identification, clonotype clustering and error correction. A nonparametric unseen species model with Euler transformation was used to estimate lower-bound total TCR beta diversity. The public reads were reanalyzed by TCRdb: fastp trimming at Q25, MiXCR alignment, in-frame beta chains only. When rows share a CDR3 protein, they turn into one entry using the most common DNA and genes. TCRdb assigned the V and J calls; the authors' analysis was not used. The sample profile shows some 560,000 distinct CDR3 sequences; roughly a quarter of them were found once. Jointly, the top ten make up approximately 4% of the sample.

The sample holds many counts of this clonotype. Its antigen is currently not known. Base qualities are missing; no much larger clone stands one base away. This same sample was also taken into another study, of T cells of mothers and their children. The second paper further reports: Donors were nine systemically healthy Caucasian individuals: three mothers and their six children. cDNA synthesis used all of the extracted RNA, with around 1.6 ug of RNA in each 15 ul reaction. In the second PCR, the M1S primer introduced both the sample barcodes and 2-4 random nucleotides. Over 8.5 million TCR beta CDR3 reads were obtained for each mother, and about 3 million reads were obtained for each child. In both related and unrelated pairs, thymic selection shapes the output of TCR recombination in a similar way, with inherited differences having only a minor effect. Normalized repertoire overlap in related mother-child pairs was always slightly higher than in unrelated mother-child pairs, but the difference was never significant. No persistent microchimeric T cell clones were detected, at a sensitivity of 80 to 100 clones per million clonotypes. Deep NGS was used in the study to compare the TCR beta repertoires of mothers and children and to look for features that separate related mother-child pairs from unrelated individuals. Mothers averaged about 40 +/- 4 years of age and children averaged around 10 +/- 4 years. Libraries were sequenced on Illumina HiSeq 2000 with 100+100 nt paired-end reads after adapter ligation with NEBNext reagents. Mother and child libraries were prepared a month apart and sequenced in separate runs to prevent cross-contamination. For each donor, somewhere between 500,000 and 2,000,000 distinct TCR beta clonotypes were identified. Naive TCR beta clonotypes were estimated from low-frequency clonotypes matched to each donor's FACS-determined naive share, without sorting.

This receptor was obtained from a boy younger than 10 in good health. The chain uses TRBV20-1 and TRBJ2-7, and 10 bases in between align with TRBD2. The sequenced material came from blood. This receptor carries the CDR3 CSARTGTSDYEQYF. The nucleotides read TGCAGTGCTAGGACCGGGACTAGCGACTACGAGCAGTACTTC.